The present T cell receptor beta chain was sequenced within a study of cytomegalovirus exposure and HLA in healthy donors. General study results and limits: Apparent HLA restriction characterized most CMV-associated TCR beta chains in a later analysis.

With 60 Vbeta and 13 Jbeta primers, the PCR was carried out. Method: immunoSEQ multiplex PCR; TCRdb's copy keeps in-frame clones and lacks some. The sample gives 130,000 or so clones, approximately 78% of which show up once; about 1.8% is in the top ten. This CDR3 has 17 amino acids. V was clipped by 5 bases and J by 4 bases; unmatched bases: 13. CDR1 LGHNA and CDR2 YNFKEQ come from the germline V gene. The count of this clone is one. What it binds is not known. V usage is TRBV4-2 and J usage is TRBJ2-3; TRBD2 matches 9 bases. Input material: PBMCs. This clonotype was sampled from a man between 40 and 49 years old in good health and CMV-seronegative. The CDR3 loop reads CASSNAVAGGPSDTQYF. DNA for the CDR3: TGTGCCAGCAGCAATGCGGTGGCGGGAGGGCCATCAGATACGCAGTATTTT.